The 26 T cell receptor beta chains in this list originate from one sample, sequenced in a study of T cells in Graves' hyperthyroidism and ophthalmopathy. RNA transcripts gave rise to amplified TCR beta CDR3 regions. The HTBI primer set was used in a first-round RT-PCR of the TCR CDR3. Using its own MiXCR run on the multiplex PCR reads, TCRdb lists one record per CDR3 protein. The sample lists hundreds of thousands of distinct CDR3 sequences, 13% to 15% seen once, with roughly a fifth in the top ten. Material for sequencing was blood. Receptor source: a woman aged 55-70 years with Graves' ophthalmopathy.

CDR3 nucleotide sequence: TGTGCCAGCAGTGACGGTGTTAGGACGAATGAGCAGTTCTTC. Translating gives CASSDGVRTNEQFF. The chain is built from TRBV6-4 and TRBJ2-1; no definite D call. From germline, CDR1 is MRHNA and CDR2 SNTAGT. Trimming removed 2 bases from V and 7 bases from J, with 12 bases in between. The CDR3 is 14 amino acids.

This clonotype came up many times. The chain recombines TRBV20-1 with TRBJ1-2, with 7 bases that match TRBD1. This CDR3 has 12 residues. The germline gives CDR1 DFQATT, CDR2 SNEGSKA (reference sequence). V dropped 4 bases and J dropped 3; count of bases not matched to a gene: 2. The chain's CDR3 is CSATGGDYGYTF. The CDR3 DNA is TGCAGTGCTACAGGGGGAGACTATGGCTACACCTTC.

This clonotype has just a few counts. The rearrangement uses TRBV19 and TRBJ2-2, with 10 bases matching TRBD2. J was trimmed by 5 bases and V by 3 bases; bases with no gene match: 3. The CDR3 is made up of 15 amino acids. CDR1 and CDR2 from the germline V gene are LNHDA and SQIVND (reference sequence). The DNA for the CDR3 is TGTGCCAGTAGTATGGCAGCGGGAGGGACCGGGGAGCTGTTTTTT. This gives the protein CASSMAAGGTGELFF.

This clonotype was found a few times. The chain combines TRBV5-1 with TRBJ2-1; the match to TRBD2 covers 14 bases. V shed 1 base, J shed 4 bases, and the junction held 19 bases outside the gene matches. CDR1 is SGHRS, CDR2 YFSETQ, per germline. The CDR3 is 22 amino acids. CDR3 DNA: TGCGCCAGCAGCTTGAGAGTCGTAGAAGGAGGGACTAGCGGGAGAAATTACAATGAGCAGTTCTTC. This translates into CASSLRVVEGGTSGRNYNEQFF.

The V and J genes are TRBV7-9 and TRBJ2-3, with 7 nucleotides matching TRBD2. Germline V CDR1 and CDR2: SEHNR, FQNEAQ (reference sequence). The CDR3 contains 14 residues. With 3 bases clipped from V and 5 bases from J, the junction kept 5 bases outside the gene matches. The CDR3 reads CASSLAGRRDTQYF. CDR3 nucleotides: TGTGCCAGCAGCTTGGCCGGGAGGCGAGATACGCAGTATTTT.

Ten or more counts support this clonotype. The chain has TRBV4-1 and TRBJ1-1, with D maybe TRBD1 (5 bases). With 1 base removed from V and 0 bases from J, the gap between germline ends came to 9 bases. The CDR3 totals 15 residues. CDR1 and CDR2 (germline): MGHRA, YSYEKL. The CDR3 DNA sequence: TGCGCCAGCAGCCAAGGGGACTCGATGAACACTGAAGCTTTCTTT. Protein: CASSQGDSMNTEAFF.

This clonotype was recorded at least ten times. The chain recombines TRBV3-1 with TRBJ1-6; 10 positions agree with TRBD1. J was trimmed by 7 bases and V by 2 bases; bases with no gene match: 5. The CDR3 is 16 amino acids. Germline loops: CDR1 LGHDT, CDR2 YNNKEL (reference sequence). CDR3 coding DNA: TGTGCCAGCAGCCAACGGACAGGGGGTCTAAATTCACCCCTCCACTTT. This sequence encodes CASSQRTGGLNSPLHF.

The rearrangement links TRBV18 to TRBJ2-5, with TRBD2 matching 7 bases. The CDR3 is made up of 12 amino acids. The germline V gene encodes CDR1 KGHSH and CDR2 LQKENI. Germline trimming cut 2 bases from V and 7 bases from J; bases unmatched to any gene: 1. The CDR3 region has the DNA TGTGCCAGCTCACCAGGGAGGGGGACCCAGTACTTC. Its protein product is CASSPGRGTQYF.

The chain combines TRBV27 with TRBJ1-4, with TRBD1 identical over 9 bases. This CDR3 is built from 20 residues. Germline V gene data show CDR1 as MNHEY and CDR2 as SMNVEV (reference sequence). The trim removed 4 bases at V and 4 bases at J, leaving 19 bases unmatched. The chain's CDR3 is CASSSTAPYLAGQGNEKLFF. CDR3 bases: TGTGCCAGCAGTTCTACGGCCCCGTATCTCGCGGGACAGGGTAATGAAAAACTGTTTTTT.

This clonotype was counted at least ten times. The chain couples TRBV7-8 to TRBJ2-5; weak D call: TRBD2 (7 bases). V was clipped by 4 bases and J by 5 bases, with 23 bases between them. The CDR3 sequence is 17 residues long. Germline V gene data show CDR1 as SGHVS and CDR2 as FQNEAQ. CDR3 protein: CASSSPPGGGRGETQYF. In DNA, the CDR3 is TGTGCCAGCAGCTCCCCACCCGGCGGGGGAAGGGGGGAGACCCAGTACTTC.

This clonotype was counted at least ten times. The V call is TRBV6-6, the J call TRBJ2-3; 8 bases map to TRBD2. Germline V gene sequence: CDR1 MNHNY, CDR2 SVGAGI (reference sequence). V lost 2 bases, J lost 3 bases, and 4 bases stayed unmatched. The CDR3 is 15 amino acids. The CDR3 here is CASSYGREGTDTQYF. DNA of the CDR3: TGTGCCAGCAGTTACGGACGGGAGGGGACAGATACGCAGTATTTT.

The chain is built from TRBV7-2 and TRBJ1-3; tentative D call: TRBD1 (6 bases). Trimming removed 1 base at V and 0 bases at J, with 10 bases between. Looked up from germline, CDR1 is SGHTA and CDR2 is FQGNSA. The CDR3 is 16 amino acids. The chain's CDR3 is CASSLGQAHSGNTIYF. CDR3 bases: TGTGCCAGCAGCTTAGGACAGGCCCACTCTGGAAACACCATATATTTT. Looking up the rest from reference TRBV7-2 and TRBJ1-3 gives the full variable domain: GAGVSQSPSNKVTEKGKDVELRCDPISGHTALYWYRQSLGQGLEFLIYFQGNSAPDKSGLPSDRFSAERTGGSVSTLTIQRTQQEDSAVYLCASSLGQAHSGNTIYFGEGSWLTVV.

This clonotype has a handful of counts. V gene TRBV5-1 combines with J gene TRBJ1-1; possibly TRBD1 for D (6 bases). Per germline, CDR1 SGHRS and CDR2 YFSETQ. This CDR3 is 14 amino acids long. Trimming removed 2 bases from V and 1 base from J, with 9 bases in between. CDR3 region: CASSFRQENTEAFF. The CDR3 DNA sequence: TGCGCCAGCAGCTTTCGACAGGAGAACACTGAAGCTTTCTTT. The full variable domain, with the rest looked up from reference TRBV5-1 and TRBJ1-1, is KAGVTQTPRYLIKTRGQQVTLSCSPISGHRSVSWYQQTPGQGLQFLFEYFSETQRNKGNFPGRFSGRQFSNSRSEMNVSTLELGDSALYLCASSFRQENTEAFFGQGTRLTVV.

This clonotype appeared many times. J is TRBJ2-2 and V is TRBV11-2, with D unclear. This CDR3 is built from 14 residues. V lost 5 bases and J 9 bases, leaving 16 bases between the germline ends. Germline V gene lookup returns CDR1 SGHAT and CDR2 FQNNGV. CDR3 sequence: CASSPSLDLRELFF. CDR3 nucleotide sequence: TGTGCCAGCAGCCCGAGCTTGGACCTGAGGGAGCTGTTTTTT.

The table lists this clonotype with many counts. The chain links TRBV12-3 or TRBV12-4 to TRBJ2-2, with 11 bases matching TRBD2. The CDR3 has 14 residues. The ends lost 7 bases at V and 5 bases at J; junction bases unmatched: 3. The CDR3 protein is CASKGLAETGELFF. CDR3 coding DNA: TGTGCCAGCAAGGGACTAGCGGAAACCGGGGAGCTGTTTTTT.

This clonotype was recorded many times. This chain connects TRBV5-1 to TRBJ2-7, with 9 bases fitting TRBD2. CDR1 and CDR2 from the germline V gene are SGHRS and YFSETQ. With V trimmed by 1 base and J by 6 bases, 2 bases remained unmatched. The CDR3 sequence is 13 residues long. This chain's CDR3 is CASSLTAGGEQYF. The CDR3 region has the DNA TGCGCCAGCAGCTTGACAGCGGGAGGCGAGCAGTACTTC.

This clonotype was recorded many times. The chain combines TRBV5-6 with TRBJ2-1, with 7 bases that match TRBD2. The CDR3 spans 15 residues. CDR1 is SGHDT, CDR2 YYEEEE, per germline. V shed 3 bases, J shed 3 bases, and the junction held 6 bases outside the gene matches. In nucleotides, the CDR3 is TGTGCCAGCAGCTATGCGGGAGTGTACTACAATGAGCAGTTCTTC. It is translated as CASSYAGVYYNEQFF. The full variable domain, in which reference TRBV5-6 and TRBJ2-1 provide the parts outside the CDR3, is DAGVTQSPTHLIKTRGQQVTLRCSPKSGHDTVSWYQQALGQGPQFIFQYYEEEERQRGNFPDRFSGHQFPNYSSELNVNALLLGDSALYLCASSYAGVYYNEQFFGPGTRLTVL.

This rearrangement joins TRBV6-5 to TRBJ2-7; 7 positions agree with TRBD1. Germline V lookup: CDR1 MNHEY, CDR2 SVGAGI. V was pared by 0 bases and J by 6 bases, with 8 bases of the junction left unmatched. The CDR3 is 15 amino acids. The CDR3 is CASSYSWASGGEQYF. The CDR3 nucleotides are TGTGCCAGCAGTTACTCGTGGGCCTCAGGGGGCGAGCAGTACTTC.

This clonotype was observed at least ten times. V and J are TRBV15 and TRBJ1-5; 7 bases agree with TRBD1. This CDR3 comprises 17 residues. CDR1 and CDR2 from the germline V gene are LNHNV and YYDKDF (reference sequence). V was clipped by 1 base and J by 1 base; unmatched bases: 7. CDR3 DNA: TGTGCCACCAGCAGAGGAGTTGAGGGGGCGAGCAATCAGCCCCAGCATTTT. It encodes CATSRGVEGASNQPQHF.

V gene TRBV6-2 or TRBV6-3 combines with J gene TRBJ2-5, with a possible D match to TRBD2 (6 bases). Germline V gene data show CDR1 as MNHEY and CDR2 as SVGEGT. V lost 5 bases, J lost 9 bases, and 10 bases lay in between. The CDR3 spans 11 residues. The DNA of the CDR3 is TGTGCCAGCAGTGCTATAGCGGCCCAGTACTTC. Translation: CASSAIAAQYF.

CDR3 residues: CASTPGTDYEQYF. The CDR3 DNA reads as TGTGCCAGTACTCCAGGGACAGACTACGAGCAGTACTTC. V is TRBV19 and J is TRBJ2-7, with 7 bases that match TRBD1. Per the germline V gene, CDR1 is LNHDA and CDR2 is SQIVND (reference sequence). The J segment lost 3 bases and the V segment lost 7 bases, leaving 6 bases of the junction unmatched. CDR3 length: 13 residues.

In the case of this clonotype: This could be a read error, since a much larger clone is one nucleotide away. The V gene is TRBV28, the J gene TRBJ1-1, with D uncertain. This CDR3 comprises 11 residues. Germline CDR1 is MDHEN and CDR2 is SYDVKM. The CDR3 loop is CACRRVAEAFF. The DNA for the CDR3 is TGTGCCTGCAGGAGGGTGGCTGAAGCTTTCTTT. The variable domain in full, completed from reference TRBV28 and TRBJ1-1, reads DVKVTQSSRYLVKRTGEKVFLECVQDMDHENMFWYRQDPGLGLRLIYFSYDVKMKEKGDIPEGYSVSREKKERFSLILESASTNQTSMYLCACRRVAEAFFGQGTRLTVV.

Many counts were recorded for this clonotype. The chain is built from TRBV9 and TRBJ1-1; D is perhaps TRBD1 (6 bases). Germline loops: CDR1 SGDLS, CDR2 YYNGEE. Trimming cost V 0 bases and J 0 bases, with 12 bases left between them. This CDR3 comprises 16 residues. The DNA for the CDR3 is TGTGCCAGCAGCGTAGGCTCACAGGGCATGAACACTGAAGCTTTCTTT. This sequence encodes CASSVGSQGMNTEAFF.

This clonotype was seen a few times. The chain links TRBV10-2 to TRBJ1-1; no definite D call. V lost 10 bases and J lost 0, with 15 bases in between. There are 14 residues in the CDR3. Germline V gene lookup returns CDR1 WSHSY and CDR2 SAAADI. CDR3 loop: CATSATGMNTEAFF. The CDR3 DNA sequence: TGCGCCACCTCGGCCACGGGAATGAACACTGAAGCTTTCTTT.

This clonotype was detected ten times or more. This rearrangement joins TRBV9 to TRBJ2-7, with D possibly matching TRBD1 (6 bases). There are 15 residues in the CDR3. Germline lookup yields CDR1 SGDLS and CDR2 YYNGEE. V lost 3 bases, J lost 2 bases, and 15 bases lay in between. The CDR3 DNA is TGTGCCAGCAGCGAGGTGGACAGCCCAGCCTACGAGCAGTACTTC. Amino acid sequence: CASSEVDSPAYEQYF. Combining the CDR3 with reference TRBV9 and TRBJ2-7 gives the whole variable domain DSGVTQTPKHLITATGQRVTLRCSPRSGDLSVYWYQQSLDQGLQFLIQYYNGEERAKGNILERFSAQQFPDLHSELNLSSLELGDSALYFCASSEVDSPAYEQYFGPGTRLTVT.

The V gene is TRBV5-4, the J gene TRBJ2-3; 10 bases align to TRBD2. V lost 5 bases, J lost 4 bases, and 4 bases stayed unmatched. From germline, CDR1 is SGHNT and CDR2 YYREEE (reference sequence). The CDR3 totals 14 residues. The CDR3 spells CASRKREGSDTQYF. In nucleotides, the CDR3 is TGTGCCAGCAGAAAGCGGGAGGGTTCAGATACGCAGTATTTT.